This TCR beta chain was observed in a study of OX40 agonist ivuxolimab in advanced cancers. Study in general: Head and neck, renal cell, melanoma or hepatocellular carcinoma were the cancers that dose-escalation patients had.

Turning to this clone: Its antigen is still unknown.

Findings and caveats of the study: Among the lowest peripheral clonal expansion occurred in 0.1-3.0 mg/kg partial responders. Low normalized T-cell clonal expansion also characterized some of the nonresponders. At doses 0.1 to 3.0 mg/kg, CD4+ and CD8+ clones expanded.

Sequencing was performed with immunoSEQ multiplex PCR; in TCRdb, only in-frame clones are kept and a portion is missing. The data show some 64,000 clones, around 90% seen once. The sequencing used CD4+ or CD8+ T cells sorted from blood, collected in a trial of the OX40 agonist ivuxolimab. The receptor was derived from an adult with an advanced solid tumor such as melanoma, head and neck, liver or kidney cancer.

The CDR3 loop is CASSFPGQGYEQYF. The DNA for the CDR3 is TGCGCCAGCAGCTTCCCGGGACAGGGCTACGAGCAGTACTTC. The chain links TRBV5-1 to TRBJ2-7, with 9 positions matching TRBD1. The CDR3 consists of 14 residues. Trimming removed 2 bases from V and 3 bases from J; junction bases left unmatched: 3. From germline, CDR1 is SGHRS and CDR2 YFSETQ.